A selection of T cell receptor beta chains follows, all from one sample in a study of Ad26.COV2.S vaccination and SARS-CoV-2 variants. Only in-frame clones appear in the TCRdb table, and some are missing; sequencing was by immunoSEQ multiplex PCR. Among 300,000 to 400,000 clones, about 86% were seen once, and the ten largest hold approximately 2%. Material: peripheral blood, obtained in a trial of Ad26.COV2.S vaccine versus placebo. The receptors were sampled from a person between 18 and 60 years old who received the Ad26.COV2.S COVID-19 vaccine or a placebo. The CDR3 runs from the conserved cysteine through the conserved F or W.

j_call v_call cdr3_aa
TRBJ1-1 TRBV7-6 CASSLRSGSDFNTEAFF
TRBJ2-5 TRBV5-8 CASSLGGAETQYF
TRBJ1-1 TRBV7-6 CASSPRDIAFF
TRBJ2-5 TRBV5-1 CASSRDSRETQYF
TRBJ1-5 TRBV7-2 CASSFRPENQPQHF
TRBJ2-5 TRBV5-8 CASSLRDQGTQYF
TRBJ1-2 TRBV30 CAWAWWGNGYTF
TRBJ2-7 TRBV19 CASSTTSGLTYEQYF
TRBJ2-3 TRBV11-3 CASSLDPAGGTQYF
TRBJ2-3 TRBV15 CATSRDPQNTQYF
TRBJ2-7 TRBV30 CAWTRDGNEQYF
TRBJ1-2 TRBV6-5 CASMGGGHYGYTF
TRBJ1-2 TRBV30 CAWSLGGAAGYTF
TRBJ1-4 TRBV2 CASKGQGSEKLFF
TRBJ2-2 TRBV12-3/TRBV12-4 CASSFHKTGELFF
TRBJ1-2 TRBV6-6 CASRLDAPYGYTF
TRBJ1-6 TRBV10-3 CAISGTVNNSPLHF
TRBJ2-2 TRBV2 CASSWGPGTGELFF